The 22 T cell receptor beta chains below were found in one sample sequenced in a study of T cell responses to AZD1222 COVID-19 vaccine listed by TCRdb under 2021. Sample time point, as interpreted from the label and publication: about 28 days (+/-7) after the second vaccine dose. Taken with the paper, the label for treatment or condition translates to: meningococcal conjugate vaccine given as trial control. The method behind the library was the immunoSEQ multiplex PCR assay. The immuneACCESS repertoire file appears here via TCRdb, limited to in-frame rearrangements. These files lack a portion of the clones; in checked studies, under half of the deficit traces to unresolved V genes, and the cause of the others is not known. For this sample there are over 200,000 clones; approximately 94% appear just once. The ten largest clones take up about 1.5% of the sample. Sequenced here: peripheral blood, sampled 28 days after the second dose of the MenACWY control vaccine. The source is an adult who received the MenACWY meningococcal vaccine as a control.

This chain joins TRBV5-1 and TRBJ2-3; D ambiguous. Germline CDR1 is SGHRS and CDR2 is YFSETQ. The CDR3 sequence is 12 residues long. Trimming stripped 0 bases from V and 4 bases from J, with 3 bases between. CDR3 loop: CASSLVPDTQYF. CDR3 nucleotide sequence: TGCGCCAGCAGCTTGGTCCCAGATACGCAGTATTTT. Together with reference TRBV5-1 and TRBJ2-3, the CDR3 gives the full variable domain: KAGVTQTPRYLIKTRGQQVTLSCSPISGHRSVSWYQQTPGQGLQFLFEYFSETQRNKGNFPGRFSGRQFSNSRSEMNVSTLELGDSALYLCASSLVPDTQYFGPGTRLTVL.

The chain carries TRBV27 and TRBJ2-7; D uncertain. Trimming left V 0 bases short and J 5 bases short, with 14 bases between. The CDR3 has 15 amino acids. Looked up from germline, CDR1 is MNHEY and CDR2 is SMNVEV (reference sequence). The CDR3 DNA reads as TGTGCCAGCAGTTTATCCAAGGGAAGCGTCCACGAGCAGTACTTC. This gives the protein CASSLSKGSVHEQYF.

This chain uses TRBV13 with TRBJ2-1; 9 nucleotides agree with TRBD2. This CDR3 contains 14 residues. Per the germline V gene, CDR1 is PRHDT and CDR2 is FYEKMQ (reference sequence). With V trimmed by 4 bases and J by 9 bases, 7 bases remained unmatched. The CDR3 here is CASSCGRGGGEQFF. The CDR3 coding sequence is TGTGCCAGCAGCTGCGGGCGGGGGGGCGGTGAGCAGTTCTTC.

This chain links TRBV15 with TRBJ1-1; 9 nucleotides match TRBD1. The CDR3 length is 16 residues. Looked up from germline, CDR1 is LNHNV and CDR2 is YYDKDF (reference sequence). V lost 5 bases, J lost 3 bases, and 10 bases stayed unmatched. The CDR3 loop is CATSVPGQGPDTEAFF. The CDR3, as DNA: TGTGCCACCAGCGTACCGGGACAGGGTCCCGACACTGAAGCTTTCTTT. Supplemented by reference TRBV15 and TRBJ1-1, the full variable domain reads DAMVIQNPRYQVTQFGKPVTLSCSQTLNHNVMYWYQQKSSQAPKLLFHYYDKDFNNEADTPDNFQSRRPNTSFCFLDIRSPGLGDTAMYLCATSVPGQGPDTEAFFGQGTRLTVV.

The chain combines TRBV6-6 with TRBJ2-1; perhaps TRBD2 as D (6 bases). This CDR3 spans 15 amino acids. The V gene lost 6 bases and the J gene lost 0 bases, with 12 bases spanning the gap. Per the germline V gene, CDR1 is MNHNY and CDR2 is SVGAGI (reference sequence). The CDR3 reads CASSRGSGSYNEQFF. DNA of the CDR3: TGTGCCAGCAGCCGGGGGTCGGGCTCCTACAATGAGCAGTTCTTC.

The CDR3 bases are TGTGCCAGCAGCCCACCGCCGGGACTTGATGTCTACGAGCAGTACTTC. It is translated as CASSPPPGLDVYEQYF. V gene TRBV7-9 combines with J gene TRBJ2-7; a weak D match, TRBD2 (6 bases). The CDR3 has 16 residues. V was pared by 5 bases and J by 3 bases, with 20 bases between. Germline V CDR1 and CDR2: SEHNR, FQNEAQ (reference sequence).

The chain recombines TRBV19 with TRBJ1-5, with 8 positions matching TRBD1. V shed 6 bases, J shed 3 bases, and the junction held 10 bases outside the gene matches. CDR1 and CDR2 (germline): LNHDA, SQIVND (reference sequence). This CDR3 has 16 amino acids. CDR3 sequence (DNA): TGTGCCAGTAGGCCGACAGGGGCCCAACTCAATCAGCCCCAGCATTTT. Residues: CASRPTGAQLNQPQHF.

This chain uses TRBV6-2 or TRBV6-3 with TRBJ1-2, with D perhaps matching TRBD1 (6 bases). The length of the CDR3 is 15 residues. V was pared by 5 bases and J by 4 bases, with 17 bases between. Per germline, CDR1 MNHEY and CDR2 SVGEGT. CDR3 nucleotide sequence: TGTGCCAGCAGTCCCAACCCTGCAGGGGTCTATGGCTACACCTTC. Translating it yields CASSPNPAGVYGYTF.

The chain has TRBV10-3 and TRBJ2-7; D unclear. Trimming removed 7 bases at V and 3 bases at J, with 16 bases between. The CDR3 length is 14 residues. Per the germline V gene, CDR1 is ENHRY and CDR2 is SYGVKD. CDR3 residues: CAINPGLTSYEQYF. In nucleotides, the CDR3 is TGTGCCATCAACCCGGGCCTCACGAGCTACGAGCAGTACTTC.

This chain links TRBV7-8 with TRBJ2-3, with D perhaps matching TRBD2 (6 bases). Trimming stripped 0 bases from V and 4 bases from J, with 8 bases between. This CDR3 region has 14 residues. Germline lookup yields CDR1 SGHVS and CDR2 FQNEAQ. The CDR3 loop is CASSLAGTADTQYF. CDR3 nucleotides: TGTGCCAGCAGCTTAGCCGGGACTGCAGATACGCAGTATTTT.

In nucleotides, the CDR3 is TGTGCCAGAGGTGAACCCACGAACACCGGGGAGCTGTTTTTT. Protein product: CARGEPTNTGELFF. The rearrangement joins TRBV5-3 to TRBJ2-2; D is uncertain. TRBV5-3 is flagged as an ORF with uncertain function. V lost 7 bases and J lost 0, with 10 bases in between. The CDR3 has 14 residues.

V usage is TRBV9 and J usage is TRBJ2-5, with 8 bases aligning to TRBD1. The germline gives CDR1 SGDLS, CDR2 YYNGEE. Losses at the gene ends were 4 bases for V and 1 base for J; bases not matched to a gene: 6. This CDR3 spans 15 amino acids. The CDR3 region is CASSRGQGIQETQYF. The CDR3 DNA reads as TGTGCCAGCAGCCGCGGACAGGGCATCCAAGAGACCCAGTACTTC.

CDR3 DNA: TGTGCCAGCAGTCCCCAGCATAAGGACTATCCCGGGGAGCTGTTTTTT. Its translation is CASSPQHKDYPGELFF. The J gene is TRBJ2-2, the V gene TRBV27; TRBD2 might be the D (6 bases). This CDR3 has 16 residues. V was shortened by 5 bases and J by 6 bases, with 19 bases between the two germline ends. Germline V gene data show CDR1 as MNHEY and CDR2 as SMNVEV (reference sequence).

The chain couples TRBV20-1 to TRBJ2-3, with TRBD2 matching 13 bases. This CDR3 has 16 amino acids. V dropped 3 bases and J dropped 3; count of bases not matched to a gene: 6. CDR1 is DFQATT and CDR2 is SNEGSKA in the germline V gene (reference sequence). The CDR3 reads CSASGRLAGGTDTQYF. CDR3 DNA sequence: TGCAGTGCTAGTGGTCGACTAGCGGGAGGAACAGATACGCAGTATTTT.

This chain links TRBV27 with TRBJ1-3; D is uncertain. The CDR3 spans 14 residues. Trimming took 3 bases from V and 3 from J, leaving 9 bases between them. Germline V lookup: CDR1 MNHEY, CDR2 SMNVEV (reference sequence). The CDR3 DNA reads TGTGCCAGCAGTTTGCGGTCCTTTGGAAACACCATATATTTT. Protein product: CASSLRSFGNTIYF.

The genes are TRBV11-1 and TRBJ2-2; D possibly corresponds to TRBD1 (5 bases). Trimming cost V 1 base and J 5 bases, with 8 bases left between them. From germline, CDR1 is SGHAT and CDR2 FQDESV (reference sequence). The length of the CDR3 is 14 residues. CDR3 DNA: TGTGCCAGCAGCTTAGTAGGGGTGACCGGGGAGCTGTTTTTT. Encoded protein: CASSLVGVTGELFF.

The genes are TRBV2 and TRBJ2-7; D may be TRBD2 (5 bases). Trimming took 2 bases from V and 2 from J, leaving 13 bases between them. CDR3 length equals 15 residues. The V gene's germline CDR1 is SNHLY and CDR2 FYNNEI. The DNA of the CDR3 is TGTGCCAGCAGTGAATGGCAAGGCGGGCCCTACGAGCAGTACTTC. The encoded protein is CASSEWQGGPYEQYF.

The chain is built from TRBV13 and TRBJ2-1; D ambiguous. The CDR3 loop spans 12 amino acids. Germline V gene data show CDR1 as PRHDT and CDR2 as FYEKMQ (reference sequence). The V and J ends lost 7 bases and 5 bases respectively, with 9 bases between them. CDR3 residues: CASTRVDNEQFF. The CDR3, as DNA: TGTGCCAGCACACGAGTCGACAATGAGCAGTTCTTC.

The V gene is TRBV6-5, the J gene TRBJ2-7, with D possibly being TRBD2 (5 bases). Germline CDR1 and CDR2: MNHEY and SVGAGI. This CDR3 spans 13 amino acids. Trimming removed 7 bases from V and 1 base from J, with 11 bases in between. The CDR3 DNA is TGTGCCAGCACCTCCGGGATATCCTACGAGCAGTACTTC. This encodes CASTSGISYEQYF.

The CDR3 DNA sequence: TGTGCCAGTAGGGGGACTGAGAGCTCCTACGAGCAGTACTTC. Amino acid sequence: CASRGTESSYEQYF. This chain joins TRBV19 and TRBJ2-7; D perhaps matches TRBD2 (6 bases). V was shortened by 6 bases and J by 0 bases, with 12 bases between the two germline ends. CDR1 is LNHDA, CDR2 SQIVND, per germline (reference sequence). The CDR3 has 14 amino acids.

The sample holds one count of this clone. This chain connects TRBV12-1 to TRBJ2-1; TRBD2 is taken as the D call from the table, unchecked against the DNA. TRBV12-1 is a pseudogene. The CDR3 is 15 amino acids. CDR3 DNA: TGTGCCAGCAGAGGGTGGACTAGCGGCTACAATGAGCAGTTCTTC. Its protein product is CASRGWTSGYNEQFF.

This chain joins TRBV28 and TRBJ1-5; possibly TRBD1 for D (5 bases). The CDR3 loop spans 13 amino acids. The V gene's germline CDR1 is MDHEN and CDR2 SYDVKM. With 4 bases removed from V and 10 bases from J, the gap between germline ends came to 14 bases. The CDR3 protein is CASSSGGSPPQHF. Written as DNA, the CDR3 is TGTGCCAGCAGTTCGGGGGGGTCCCCACCCCAGCATTTT.